This TCR beta chain was captured by sequencing in a study of identical twins (TCRdb year 2016). General notes on the study: TCR alpha and beta repertoires from monozygotic twins, unrelated adults of various ages and cord blood were deep-sequenced to test whether fetal clonotypes persist. Replicate twin experiments were performed at different times using different library preparation protocols to rule out contamination.

In the case of this clonotype: Its antigen remains unidentified. No much larger clonotype is one base removed from it; base qualities were not supplied.

Only healthy Caucasian donors were included. The twin cohort consisted of three pairs of female monozygotic twins, all aged about 18 to 29 years. Peripheral blood mononuclear cells were the source from which RNA for the TCR libraries was isolated. Library prep was done by 5' RACE. The sequencing machine was an Illumina HiSeq 2000. Template switching added a universal primer binding site, and the final cDNA carried a unique molecular identifier that allowed TCR cDNA molecules to be counted accurately. Specific primers in the conserved constant-segment region were used to synthesize first-strand cDNA for the TCR alpha and beta chains. To control for contamination, every cDNA library was double barcoded, receiving both a SMART-Mk sample barcode and Illumina barcodes. TruSeq adapter sequences along with Illumina sample barcodes were introduced in two successive PCR steps. Sequencing of the TCR alpha and beta cDNA libraries was done on the Illumina HiSeq platform using custom primers. Regarding the original processing steps: MiGEC processed the raw reads to extract unique molecular identifiers, while MiXCR was used to determine the CDR3 positions. For each individual, recombination models were inferred using an EM algorithm with the repgenHMM and IGoR tools. The analysis of shared clonotypes was done with the tcR package in R, with sharing normalized by the product of cloneset sizes. To study raw recombination free of thymic and clonal selection effects, out-of-frame nonproductive sequences were analyzed. The public reads were reprocessed in TCRdb via fastp at Q25 and MiXCR, keeping in-frame beta chains. Identical CDR3 proteins give one entry, which carries the most common genes and DNA. TCRdb assigned the V and J calls; the authors' analysis was not used. The sample table lists roughly 690,000 distinct CDR3 sequences, less than 25% of them with a count of one. Approximately 4.5% of the sample lies in the top ten.

Results and caveats for the whole study, not just this receptor: Compared with coincidental sharing between unrelated individuals, out-of-frame TCR alpha sequences shared between twins had an excess of sequences with low generation probability. Fewer insertions were carried by abundant cord blood beta clonotypes; a weaker similar trend was observed in young adult naive repertoires, while no such trend was observed in memory repertoires. Zero-insertion analyses could be partly confounded by invariant T cells such as MAIT and iNKT, though diverse VJ usage argued against such confounding for most clonotypes. In monozygotic twins, out-of-frame TCR alpha sharing was systematically underestimated by recombination models, although the models agreed with sharing between unrelated individuals. Excess twin sharing in beta out-of-frame sequences was weaker because fewer shared sequences lowered the signal-to-noise ratio. Because the same donors could not be followed over many years, the conclusions relied on cross-sectional statistical analysis.

Sequences KGHDR (CDR1) and SFDVKD (CDR2) are obtained from the germline V gene. Taken from cysteine to phenylalanine, the CDR3 has 16 residues. CDR3 DNA is the only sequence kept; it has 48 bases, read in frame from the first base. V is shortened by 4 bases, J by 10 bases, and the region joining them spans 21 bases. The sample also formed part of further work on T cells expressing NK-cell markers. As that second paper reports: Three sorted T-cell subsets (CD3+CD56+NKG2C+, CD3+CD56+NKG2C- and CD3+CD56-NKG2C+) from about 8 donors had their TCR beta-chain repertoires profiled. Among the eight sequenced donors, only one was HCMV-seronegative, while the other seven were HCMV-seropositive. To restrict sorting to alphabetaTCR-expressing T cells, an anti-gammadeltaTCR antibody was added in several experiments. In six donors, the dominant CD3+CD56+NKG2C+ clonotypes were found to rank among the top 10 CD8+ clonotypes and to make up 1.0-7.0% of CD8+ T cells. Those dominant clonotypes were again the most abundant among CD3+CD56-NKG2C+ cells in several donors, at roughly 25-65%. Whether the expanded NKG2C-expressing T cell clones were specific for HCMV antigens was left unclear. The study sequenced eight donors, all healthy volunteers chosen at random: three men and five women. HCMV serostatus was determined by detecting HCMV-specific IgG in serum with a commercial ELISA kit. For about six donors, bulk peripheral blood T-cell repertoires were also sequenced from unsorted PBMC. MIGEC was used to demultiplex reads and group reads by UMI, and MiTCR was used to assemble and quantify clonotypes. To remove erroneous sequences, TCR cDNA sequences were retained only when supported by two or more reads. Downstream repertoire analysis used the tcR package, and clonotypes were matched across fractions by CDR3 nucleotide sequence plus V segment. Antigen specificity was annotated against VDJdb with VDJmatch, allowing one amino acid substitution in CDR3.

The source material was PBMCs. The chain is made from TRBV24-1 and TRBJ2-2, with the D gene too uncertain to name. The TCR comes from a woman aged 18-29 years in good health. The CDR3 amino acid sequence is: CATSDRETTASEELFF. The DNA sequence is as follows: TGTGCCACCAGTGACCGCGAAACCACCGCCTCGGAGGAGCTGTTTTTT.